This T cell receptor (beta chain) stems from a study of blood T cell repertoires in COVID-19. On the study more broadly: There were acute and convalescent COVID-19 samples, and they came from the United States, Italy and Spain. Sources were T cells, B-cell-depleted T cells, or PBMCs; the material itself was cDNA or gDNA.

Germline V gives CDR1 LNHDA, CDR2 SQIVND (reference sequence). This CDR3 spans 16 amino acids. V was clipped by 4 bases and J by 4 bases; unmatched bases: 10. In the study's own analysis: By means of reference gene primer amplification, nucleated cell counts were estimated. TCRdb's copy holds only in-frame clones and misses some; the assay was immunoSEQ multiplex PCR. That table furnishes V, J and clone size, whereas the DNA furnished D and trimming. The sample lists more than 80,000 clones; approximately 83% were seen once. The chain combines TRBV19 with TRBJ1-5, with 7 bases aligning to TRBD1. The specimen was peripheral blood. The TCR sequence derives from a woman aged 80 or over with active or convalescent COVID-19. The CDR3 region has the DNA TGTGCCAGTAGTAGGACAGGATATCCTGCGAATCAGCCCCAGCATTTT. Protein: CASSRTGYPANQPQHF.